One sample yielded the 27 T cell receptor beta chains listed below, sequenced in a study of blood T cell repertoires in COVID-19. The protocol was immunoSEQ multiplex PCR, while the TCRdb copy is restricted to in-frame clones and leaves out a portion. The sample gives 280,000 or so clones, roughly 86% of which show up once; 9.4% is in the top ten. Specimen: peripheral blood. These TCRs come from a man younger than 35 with active or convalescent COVID-19.

This clone was found once. This chain links TRBV19 with TRBJ1-1, with D possibly matching TRBD1 (6 bases). Germline V gene lookup returns CDR1 LNHDA and CDR2 SQIVND (reference sequence). Between the trimmed V and J ends, which lost 3 bases and 0 bases, there was a span of 17 bases. The CDR3 is made up of 17 amino acids. This CDR3 is CASSIGQTLVLNTEAFF. Here the CDR3 DNA reads TGTGCCAGTAGTATCGGACAGACCCTTGTCTTGAACACTGAAGCTTTCTTT.

Of note for this clone: One end of the junction does not line up with germline, which may come from a read error. This chain joins TRBV2 and TRBJ1-6; D is unclear. This CDR3 region has 11 residues. Germline assignment: CDR1 SNHLY and CDR2 FYNNEI. The DNA for the CDR3 is TGTGCCAGCAGTGGTATTAGTCATAAAGTCTTT. This encodes CASSGISHKVF.

V gene TRBV2 combines with J gene TRBJ2-5; the match to TRBD2 covers 12 bases. The trim removed 4 bases at V and 5 bases at J, leaving 2 bases unmatched. Per the germline V gene, CDR1 is SNHLY and CDR2 is FYNNEI. This CDR3 comprises 14 residues. The CDR3 coding sequence is TGTGCCAGCAGTGGACTAGCGGGGGTTGAGACCCAGTACTTC. This codes for CASSGLAGVETQYF.

V gene TRBV10-2 combines with J gene TRBJ1-2; 8 bases match TRBD1. V lost 8 bases, J lost 2 bases, and 4 bases stayed unmatched. The CDR3 has 13 amino acids. CDR1 and CDR2 (germline): WSHSY, SAAADI. This chain's CDR3 is CASGRTGNYGYTF. The CDR3 DNA sequence: TGCGCCAGCGGGCGGACAGGGAACTATGGCTACACCTTC.

With respect to this clone: Other nucleotide sequences in the sample specify the same CDR3. The chain combines TRBV19 with TRBJ2-7; D may be TRBD1 (5 bases). V lost 0 bases, J lost 1 base, and 10 bases lay in between. This CDR3 spans 15 amino acids. Looked up from germline, CDR1 is LNHDA and CDR2 is SQIVND (reference sequence). This CDR3 is CASSIDRQGSYEQYF. The DNA of the CDR3 is TGTGCCAGTAGTATAGATCGGCAGGGATCCTACGAGCAGTACTTC.

This clone has a handful of counts. This sequence joins TRBV6-1 and TRBJ1-2, with D tentatively TRBD1 (5 bases). The V end was cut by 1 base, the J end by 8 bases, with 14 bases between. Germline CDR1 reads MNHNS; CDR2 reads SASEGT. The CDR3 consists of 14 residues. The DNA of the CDR3 is TGTGCCAGCAGTGAAGGAGGAGGAGGGGACGGCTACACCTTC. Protein product: CASSEGGGGDGYTF.

The rearrangement joins TRBV5-1 to TRBJ1-2, with a possible D match to TRBD1 (5 bases). The CDR3 length is 11 residues. The germline gives CDR1 SGHRS, CDR2 YFSETQ. Trimming stripped 8 bases from V and 2 bases from J, with 7 bases between. In nucleotides, the CDR3 is TGCGCCAGTTCAGGGAACTATGGCTACACCTTC. Its translation is CASSGNYGYTF.

For this clone: A read error may produce the germline difference seen at one junction end. The J gene is TRBJ2-7, the V gene TRBV14; 9 bases are shared with TRBD1. The V gene's germline CDR1 is SGHDN and CDR2 FVKESK. The CDR3 sequence is 14 residues long. This CDR3 reads CASSLGTGRYKQYF. The CDR3 DNA reads as TGTGCCAGCAGCCTAGGGACAGGGCGCTACAAGCAGTACTTC. The complete variable domain, with remaining parts taken from reference TRBV14 and TRBJ2-7, reads EAGVTQFPSHSVIEKGQTVTLRCDPISGHDNLYWYRRVMGKEIKFLLHFVKESKQDESGMPNNRFLAERTGGTYSTLKVQPAELEDSGVYFCASSLGTGRYKQYFGPGTRLTVT.

The CDR3 DNA follows: TGTGCCAGTAGTATTACAGGGAAGAGAACCTACGAGCAGTACTTC. This translates into CASSITGKRTYEQYF. The rearrangement links TRBV19 to TRBJ2-7; D might be TRBD1 (6 bases). This CDR3 region has 15 residues. The germline CDR1 and CDR2 sequences are LNHDA and SQIVND (reference sequence). Deletions cut 3 bases from V and 2 bases from J, with 14 bases between.

This chain uses TRBV5-1 with TRBJ2-7, with D possibly being TRBD1 (6 bases). Germline CDR1 is SGHRS and CDR2 is YFSETQ. Trimming stripped 4 bases from V and 4 bases from J, with 15 bases between. The CDR3 loop spans 14 amino acids. Here the CDR3 DNA reads TGCGCCAGCAGCCCACACCCGACAGGTTACGAGCAGTACTTC. It is translated as CASSPHPTGYEQYF.

J is TRBJ2-4 and V is TRBV6-2 or TRBV6-3, with 10 bases lining up with TRBD1. This CDR3 is built from 17 residues. V was pared by 4 bases and J by 1 base, with 7 bases of the junction left unmatched. The germline CDR1 and CDR2 sequences are MNHEY and SVGEGT. The CDR3 protein is CASSSETGGLAKNIQYF. The CDR3 coding sequence is TGTGCCAGCAGTTCCGAGACAGGGGGCCTCGCCAAAAACATTCAGTACTTC.

This sequence joins TRBV5-4 and TRBJ2-7, with 8 positions matching TRBD2. Looked up from germline, CDR1 is SGHNT and CDR2 is YYREEE (reference sequence). This CDR3 region has 14 residues. With V trimmed by 4 bases and J by 2 bases, 5 bases remained unmatched. The CDR3 bases are TGTGCCAGCAGCCCCGGACTAGCTACCTACGAGCAGTACTTC. This sequence encodes CASSPGLATYEQYF. The full variable domain, rest sourced from reference TRBV5-4 and TRBJ2-7, is ETGVTQSPTHLIKTRGQQVTLRCSSQSGHNTVSWYQQALGQGPQFIFQYYREEENGRGNFPPRFSGLQFPNYSSELNVNALELDDSALYLCASSPGLATYEQYFGPGTRLTVT.

The gene calls are TRBV6-6 and TRBJ2-5, with 7 bases lining up with TRBD1. Germline CDR1 MNHNY, CDR2 SVGAGI (reference sequence). After removal of 6 bases from V and 2 bases from J, the junction contained 9 bases not matched to a gene. CDR3 size: 15 residues. CDR3 sequence (DNA): TGTGCCAGCAGGACGGGACAGACCATACAAGAGACCCAGTACTTC. This gives the protein CASRTGQTIQETQYF.

The V call is TRBV2, the J call TRBJ2-1, with 8 nucleotides matching TRBD2. Losses at the gene ends were 4 bases for V and 9 bases for J; bases not matched to a gene: 11. Germline CDR1 is SNHLY and CDR2 is FYNNEI. CDR3 length equals 15 residues. CDR3 in DNA: TGTGCCAGCAGTGCGGGGACTAGTTGGTTCAGTGAGCAGTTCTTC. Its translation: CASSAGTSWFSEQFF.

This chain links TRBV7-2 with TRBJ1-3; 10 bases are shared with TRBD1. The ends lost 5 bases at V and 2 bases at J; junction bases unmatched: 6. The CDR3 covers 16 residues. The germline V gene encodes CDR1 SGHTA and CDR2 FQGNSA. Here the CDR3 reads CASSLGQGGTGNTIYF. The CDR3 bases are TGTGCCAGCAGCCTAGGACAGGGGGGGACTGGAAACACCATATATTTT. Full variable domain (outside the CDR3, taken from reference TRBV7-2 and TRBJ1-3): GAGVSQSPSNKVTEKGKDVELRCDPISGHTALYWYRQSLGQGLEFLIYFQGNSAPDKSGLPSDRFSAERTGGSVSTLTIQRTQQEDSAVYLCASSLGQGGTGNTIYFGEGSWLTVV.

J is TRBJ1-5 and V is TRBV3-1 (or the pseudogene TRBV3-2); D remains ambiguous. Germline V gene lookup returns CDR1 LGHDT and CDR2 YNNKEL (reference sequence). V lost 6 bases and J 9 bases, leaving 12 bases between the germline ends. The CDR3 covers 12 residues. For the CDR3, the DNA is TGTGCCAGCAGTCGAAACTCGGGGCCCCAGCATTTT. Protein product: CASSRNSGPQHF.

The rearrangement uses TRBV6-5 and TRBJ2-7; 7 bases are a match to TRBD1. The length of the CDR3 is 14 residues. Looked up from germline, CDR1 is MNHEY and CDR2 is SVGAGI. The trim removed 6 bases at V and 6 bases at J, leaving 11 bases unmatched. CDR3 region: CASRYRDSSAEQYF. CDR3 DNA sequence: TGTGCCAGCAGATACCGGGACAGCTCTGCCGAGCAGTACTTC.

The chain is built from TRBV6-5 and TRBJ2-7; D uncertain. This CDR3 region has 12 residues. Germline CDR1 reads MNHEY; CDR2 reads SVGAGI. The V end lost 5 bases, the J end lost 7 bases, and 12 bases lay between the germline ends. CDR3 nucleotide sequence: TGTGCCAGCAGTAGTCTTGCGGATGAGCAGTACTTC. Translation gives CASSSLADEQYF.

The rearrangement joins TRBV6-5 to TRBJ1-2; 12 positions agree with TRBD1. Germline CDR1 and CDR2: MNHEY and SVGAGI. The CDR3 loop spans 16 amino acids. Trimming took 2 bases from V and 5 from J; bases not matched to a gene: 6. DNA for the CDR3: TGTGCCAGCAGTTACGGGGGACAGGGGGCATGGTATGGCTACACCTTC. It yields the protein CASSYGGQGAWYGYTF.

The rearrangement uses TRBV19 and TRBJ2-5, with 10 bases matching TRBD2. With 6 bases clipped from V and 0 bases from J, the junction kept 4 bases outside the gene matches. CDR3 length equals 15 residues. CDR1 is LNHDA, CDR2 SQIVND, per germline (reference sequence). Here the CDR3 reads CASRGGLADQETQYF. The CDR3 DNA sequence: TGTGCCAGTAGGGGCGGACTAGCGGACCAAGAGACCCAGTACTTC.

The V gene is TRBV18, the J gene TRBJ2-1; D perhaps matches TRBD2 (6 bases). This CDR3 contains 12 residues. The ends were cut back, 1 base at V and 9 bases at J, with 7 bases in the middle. From germline, CDR1 is KGHSH and CDR2 LQKENI. CDR3 residues: CASSPRGVEQFF. The CDR3 DNA follows: TGTGCCAGCTCACCACGGGGGGTTGAGCAGTTCTTC.

This clone has a single count. The rearrangement joins TRBV6-2 or TRBV6-3 to TRBJ1-3, with 7 nucleotides matching TRBD1. The CDR3 has 15 amino acids. Germline CDR1 MNHEY, CDR2 SVGEGT. J gave up 5 bases and V 4 bases, and 8 bases lay outside the gene matches. The CDR3 bases are TGTGCCAGCAGTTCCCCGACAGGGTTCCGAAACACCATATATTTT. This sequence encodes CASSSPTGFRNTIYF.

The chain recombines TRBV6-2 or TRBV6-3 with TRBJ2-3, with D unclear. Germline lookup yields CDR1 MNHEY and CDR2 SVGEGT. V was trimmed by 2 bases and J by 1 base, leaving 10 bases between them. This CDR3 comprises 15 residues. CDR3 coding DNA: TGTGCCAGCAGTTACGGCGAGGTGGGCACAGATACGCAGTATTTT. The encoded protein is CASSYGEVGTDTQYF.

The rearrangement links TRBV5-4 to TRBJ2-1; TRBD2 matches 13 bases. Germline trimming cut 2 bases from V and 6 bases from J; bases unmatched to any gene: 17. CDR1 SGHNT and CDR2 YYREEE come from the germline V gene (reference sequence). This CDR3 has 20 residues. The CDR3 bases are TGTGCCAGCAGCTTTTCACCGACTAGCGGGGGGTCGTTTGATCTCAATGAGCAGTTCTTC. This codes for CASSFSPTSGGSFDLNEQFF.

J is TRBJ1-1 and V is TRBV5-6; D gene uncertain. V gave up 0 bases and J gave up 2 bases, with 17 bases separating them. CDR1 and CDR2 from the germline V gene are SGHDT and YYEEEE. This CDR3 region has 17 residues. CDR3 residues: CASSLAAGGYLNTEAFF. CDR3 bases: TGTGCCAGCAGCTTGGCCGCAGGAGGGTACTTAAACACTGAAGCTTTCTTT.

This chain connects TRBV5-1 to TRBJ2-1, with a tentative D call TRBD1 (5 bases). Between the trimmed V and J ends, which lost 0 bases and 4 bases, there was a span of 8 bases. There are 14 residues in the CDR3. Germline V gene data show CDR1 as SGHRS and CDR2 as YFSETQ. The CDR3 coding sequence is TGCGCCAGCAGCTTGGATAGGACATACAATGAGCAGTTCTTC. Its protein product is CASSLDRTYNEQFF.

Only one count was recorded for this clone. The rearrangement joins TRBV19 to TRBJ1-2; D may be TRBD1 (5 bases). Germline loops: CDR1 LNHDA, CDR2 SQIVND (reference sequence). The CDR3 is made up of 17 amino acids. The V gene lost 3 bases and the J gene lost 7 bases, with 24 bases spanning the gap. The CDR3 loop is CASSIGQGRFSSRGYTF. The CDR3, as DNA: TGTGCCAGTAGTATCGGTCAGGGCAGATTTTCTTCTCGTGGCTACACCTTC.